The clone carrying this T cell receptor (beta chain) showed up many times. Its antigen is currently unknown. Original methodology: What underpinned the distant-metastasis classifier for papillary thyroid cancer was the set of CDR3 differences across clinicopathological groups. TCRdb ran MiXCR on the PCR reads. TCRdb's processing, not the authors' own work, is the source of the V and J calls. The sample lists around 22,000 clones, around 20% occurring once. The data were taken from a study of metastatic and nonmetastatic thyroid tumors. Looking at the study overall: Blood and tumor or nodule tissue repertoires from malignant and benign thyroid patients were compared. The study's findings and limits: Significantly higher TCR beta diversity was reportedly seen in malignant thyroid tumors than benign nodules, in blood and tumor.

V was pared by 3 bases and J by 2 bases, with 10 bases between. CDR1 is DFQATT and CDR2 is SNEGSKA in the germline V gene (reference sequence). This CDR3 spans 14 amino acids. Among the patients, none had received any treatment before thyroid surgery. The receptor was derived from a male donor with papillary thyroid cancer or a benign thyroid nodule (not recorded which). Some clones in this sample may be carry-over from other donors' samples. The J gene is TRBJ1-4, the V gene TRBV20-1, with D maybe TRBD1 (5 bases). The sequenced sample consisted of adjacent normal tissue. CDR3 in DNA: TGCAGTGCTAGCCTAGGGGCGACTAATGAAAAACTGTTTTTT. This sequence encodes CSASLGATNEKLFF.